In this sample, the clone carrying this T cell receptor (beta chain) turned up a few times. The data were obtained in a study of early T cells in non-severe SARS-CoV-2 infection. Study in general: Sequenced material consisted of bulk RNA (from unsorted whole blood), and chains were unpaired.

CDR3 length: 15 residues. Trimming pared 6 bases from V and 2 bases from J, leaving 16 bases between. Germline CDR1 and CDR2: MDHEN and SYDVKM. Individually, cDNA molecules had unique molecular identifiers attached to them. Each CDR3 protein gets one entry after TCRdb re-called the 5' RACE reads with MiXCR. The sample consists of around 71,000 distinct CDR3 sequences, about 14% of them appearing once. V and J are TRBV28 and TRBJ1-2; no definite D call. The TCR comes from an adult who was a healthcare worker with PCR-confirmed SARS-CoV-2 infection or an uninfected control (not recorded which). The material sequenced was whole blood, taken at baseline. CDR3 in DNA: TGTGCCAGCAGGGTCCCAGCGGGAGACAACTATGGCTACACCTTC. Protein: CASRVPAGDNYGYTF.